Listed below are T cell receptor beta chains from one sample, sequenced in a study of shared clonotypes between healthy human individuals. Assay used: immunoSEQ multiplex PCR; TCRdb lists only in-frame clones, some missing. The sample has under 700,000 clones, about 95% seen once. Sequenced sample: naive CD8+ T cells sorted from blood. The receptors derive from a woman aged 30 to 39 in good health. Both conserved end residues are part of each CDR3. The D gene is left open where the match is weak. The size entry is marked missing in some rows and otherwise reads once, few, many or a size class.

cdr3_aa cdr3_nt j_call cdr3_length d_call clone_size v_call
CASSQETLPSGGYEQYF TGCGCCAGCAGCCAAGAGACCCTTCCTAGCGGGGGGTACGAGCAGTACTTC TRBJ2-7 17 TRBD2 - TRBV4-1
CASSLSRTSGSTNTGELFF TGTGCCAGCAGCTTATCCAGGACTAGCGGGAGTACGAACACCGGGGAGCTGTTTTTT TRBJ2-2 19 TRBD2 - TRBV7-8
CASSYGLAEYEQYF TGTGCCAGCAGCTACGGACTAGCGGAGTACGAGCAGTACTTC TRBJ2-7 14 TRBD2 - TRBV5-6
CASSYEAEQYF TGTGCCAGCAGTTACGAAGCCGAGCAGTACTTC TRBJ2-7 11 - - TRBV6-5
CASSQEMVGLLEAFF TGTGCCAGCAGCCAGGAGATGGTAGGACTGCTAGAAGCTTTCTTT TRBJ1-1 15 - - TRBV7-2
CASSLTAGGQETQYF TGTGCCAGCAGCCTGACGGCTGGGGGCCAAGAGACCCAGTACTTC TRBJ2-5 15 - - TRBV7-9
CASSLDSMGEQYF TGTGCCAGCAGCTTGGACTCGATGGGCGAGCAGTACTTC TRBJ2-7 13 - - TRBV5-4
CASSLVQGENNEQFF TGCGCCAGCAGCTTGGTGCAGGGGGAGAACAATGAGCAGTTCTTC TRBJ2-1 15 TRBD1 - TRBV5-1
CASSSDPRTQYF TGTGCCAGCAGTTCCGACCCTCGGACCCAGTACTTC TRBJ2-5 12 - - TRBV6-5
CASRDPERGNYEQYF TGTGCCAGCAGGGACCCCGAGCGGGGTAACTACGAGCAGTACTTC TRBJ2-7 15 TRBD2 - TRBV5-4
CATKIGTISPEQYF TGTGCCACCAAGATCGGGACGATCTCACCTGAGCAGTACTTC TRBJ2-7 14 - - TRBV7-8
CASSLLRDHEQYF TGTGCCAGCAGTTTACTTAGGGACCACGAGCAGTACTTC TRBJ2-7 13 - - TRBV27
CASTAGRVQTQYF TGTGCCAGCACCGCAGGCAGGGTACAGACCCAGTACTTC TRBJ2-5 13 - - TRBV28
CASSQELGYEQYF TGTGCCAGCAGCCAAGAGCTGGGCTACGAGCAGTACTTC TRBJ2-7 13 - - TRBV14
CASSIVGYNEQYF TGTGCCAGTAGTATAGTGGGTTACAACGAGCAGTACTTC TRBJ2-7 13 - - TRBV19
CAISLRTGGTTEAFF TGTGCCATCAGCTTAAGGACAGGGGGGACCACTGAAGCTTTCTTT TRBJ1-1 15 TRBD1 - TRBV10-3
CASSLQWLGTDTQYF TGTGCCAGCAGTTTACAGTGGTTGGGCACAGATACGCAGTATTTT TRBJ2-3 15 - - TRBV27
CASSLAGGVTGPPGRQPQHF TGTGCCAGCAGCTTGGCCGGAGGGGTTACAGGGCCCCCGGGTCGTCAGCCCCAGCATTTT TRBJ1-5 20 - - TRBV5-5
CASSFGGRGNEQFF TGTGCCAGCAGCTTTGGGGGGAGAGGCAATGAGCAGTTCTTC TRBJ2-1 14 - - TRBV7-2
CASRRGGTGELFF TGTGCCAGCAGAAGGGGGGGCACCGGGGAGCTGTTTTTT TRBJ2-2 13 - - TRBV5-4
CASSPAAGYEQYF TGTGCCAGCTCACCAGCGGCCGGTTACGAGCAGTACTTC TRBJ2-7 13 - - TRBV18
CASSFTVGTEAFF TGTGCCAGCAGTTTTACCGTGGGCACTGAAGCTTTCTTT TRBJ1-1 13 - once TRBV28
CASSYTVFSGANVLTF TGTGCCAGCAGTTACACAGTTTTCTCTGGGGCCAACGTCCTGACTTTC TRBJ2-6 16 - - TRBV6-5
CASSSIVGGPNSPLHF TGTGCCAGCAGTTCAATAGTTGGGGGACCGAATTCACCCCTCCACTTT TRBJ1-6 16 - once TRBV28
CASSPSGLRSYNEQFF TGTGCCAGCAGTCCCTCGGGACTCCGCTCCTACAATGAGCAGTTCTTC TRBJ2-1 16 - - TRBV28
CASSRKPTSMTYEQYF TGTGCCAGCAGCCGTAAACCGACTAGCATGACCTACGAGCAGTACTTC TRBJ2-7 16 TRBD2 - TRBV7-2
CASGLGNQPQHF TGTGCTAGTGGTCTCGGTAATCAGCCCCAGCATTTT TRBJ1-5 12 - - TRBV12-5
CASSNPGGWNTGELFF TGTGCCAGCAGCAACCCAGGGGGCTGGAACACCGGGGAGCTGTTTTTT TRBJ2-2 16 TRBD1 - TRBV7-8
CATAQGGNTIYF TGTGCCACAGCACAGGGAGGAAACACCATATATTTT TRBJ1-3 12 - - TRBV15
CSVGKSDEKLFF TGCAGCGTTGGTAAAAGTGACGAAAAACTGTTTTTT TRBJ1-4 12 - - TRBV29-1
CASSRDRESAYEQYF TGTGCCAGCAGCCGAGACAGGGAGTCCGCCTACGAGCAGTACTTC TRBJ2-7 15 TRBD1 - TRBV28
CASSSKKREGQGPDTQYF TGTGCCAGCAGCTCCAAGAAGCGGGAGGGCCAAGGTCCAGATACGCAGTATTTT TRBJ2-3 18 TRBD2 - TRBV5-6
CASSTTSRYTDTQYF TGTGCCAGCAGCACGACTAGCCGATACACAGATACGCAGTATTTT TRBJ2-3 15 TRBD2 - TRBV5-4
CASSLDGGIYGYTF TGTGCCAGCAGCCTAGACGGGGGTATCTATGGCTACACCTTC TRBJ1-2 14 - - TRBV7-6
CASSLTSGRLGSDTQYF TGTGCCAGCAGTTTGACTAGCGGGAGGTTGGGGTCAGATACGCAGTATTTT TRBJ2-3 17 TRBD2 - TRBV28
CASRLGVRTEAFF TGTGCCAGCAGACTCGGGGTGCGCACTGAAGCTTTCTTT TRBJ1-1 13 - once TRBV6-5
CASSQVGYRGDTEAFF TGCGCCAGCAGCCAAGTAGGGTACAGGGGCGACACTGAAGCTTTCTTT TRBJ1-1 16 TRBD1 - TRBV4-1
CASSFRGLVEAFF TGTGCCAGCAGTTTTCGGGGTCTGGTGGAAGCTTTCTTT TRBJ1-1 13 - - TRBV28
CASSLNRGNTGELFF TGTGCCAGCAGTTTAAACAGGGGTAACACCGGGGAGCTGTTTTTT TRBJ2-2 15 TRBD1 - TRBV27
CASSLGRIYEQYF TGTGCCAGCAGCTTGGGACGGATCTACGAGCAGTACTTC TRBJ2-7 13 - - TRBV5-6
CASRGREGPDTQYF TGTGCCAGCCGCGGGCGGGAGGGACCAGATACGCAGTATTTT TRBJ2-3 14 TRBD2 - TRBV27
CASSPGTSGSSYEQYF TGTGCCAGCAGTCCTGGGACTAGCGGGAGCTCCTACGAGCAGTACTTC TRBJ2-7 16 TRBD2 once TRBV27
CASSGELAGETQYF TGTGCCAGCAGTGGTGAATTAGCGGGAGAGACCCAGTACTTC TRBJ2-5 14 TRBD2 - TRBV2
CASTRQDLGYEQYF TGTGCCAGCACAAGACAGGATTTAGGGTACGAGCAGTACTTC TRBJ2-7 14 - - TRBV6-1
CASSIGTGGNQPQHF TGTGCCAGTAGTATAGGGACAGGGGGCAATCAGCCCCAGCATTTT TRBJ1-5 15 TRBD1 - TRBV19
CASSDPGQGYNEQFF TGTGCCAGCAGCGACCCGGGACAGGGTTACAATGAGCAGTTCTTC TRBJ2-1 15 TRBD1 - TRBV5-6
CASSIALAPGANVLTF TGTGCCAGTAGTATAGCTTTGGCGCCTGGGGCCAACGTCCTGACTTTC TRBJ2-6 16 - - TRBV19
CASSLDRTGGYTF TGTGCCAGCAGCTTGGACAGAACGGGTGGCTACACCTTC TRBJ1-2 13 - - TRBV5-5
CASSLGRTSASYEQYF TGTGCCAGCAGCTTAGGGAGGACTAGCGCCTCCTACGAGCAGTACTTC TRBJ2-7 16 TRBD2 - TRBV13
CASTLVSGANVLTF TGTGCCAGTACCTTGGTTTCCGGGGCCAACGTCCTGACTTTC TRBJ2-6 14 - once TRBV19
CASHGGTEAFF TGTGCCAGTCACGGGGGGACTGAAGCTTTCTTT TRBJ1-1 11 - - TRBV19
CASSLGGPGVREPQHF TGTGCCAGCAGCTTAGGAGGTCCGGGAGTCAGAGAGCCCCAGCATTTT TRBJ1-5 16 - - TRBV13
CASSQDRYTEAFF TGTGCCAGCAGCCAAGACAGGTACACTGAAGCTTTCTTT TRBJ1-1 13 - - TRBV5-6
CASRPLADYEQYF TGTGCCAGCAGGCCCCTAGCGGACTACGAGCAGTACTTC TRBJ2-7 13 TRBD2 - TRBV5-6
CASRGTSSYEQYF TGTGCCAGCAGGGGGACTTCATCCTACGAGCAGTACTTC TRBJ2-7 13 - - TRBV7-9
CASSQKRVSYEQYF TGTGCCAGCAGCCAAAAGAGGGTCTCCTACGAGCAGTACTTC TRBJ2-7 14 - - TRBV14
CASSTGQGADTQYF TGTGCCAGCAGCACCGGACAGGGAGCAGATACGCAGTATTTT TRBJ2-3 14 TRBD1 - TRBV5-4
CASRPGTVGYEQYF TGTGCCAGCCGGCCCGGGACAGTGGGATACGAGCAGTACTTC TRBJ2-7 14 TRBD1 - TRBV27